This entry describes one T cell receptor beta chain. Its antigen is unknown. The data stem from a study of cytomegalovirus exposure and HLA in healthy donors. Nominally healthy donors provided the samples, though records likely missed some immune exposures. Researchers ran the PCR with 60 Vbeta and 13 Jbeta primers. Only in-frame clones appear in the TCRdb table, and some are missing; sequencing was by immunoSEQ multiplex PCR. The table records 120,000 to 150,000 clones, roughly 82% of them present only once. Regarding the study as a whole: Through in vitro validation, three CMV-associated chains were shown to be specific for CMV antigens.

Trimming pared 0 bases from V and 9 bases from J, leaving 12 bases between. The CDR3 extends over 14 amino acids. Looked up from germline, CDR1 is MGHRA and CDR2 is YSYEKL. This TCR came from a male donor in good health and CMV-seronegative. The sample consisted of PBMCs. The chain joins TRBV4-1 to TRBJ2-1; possible D gene TRBD2, 5 bases. CDR3 bases: TGCGCCAGCAGCCAAGAGTCCCTAGCACCTGAGCAGTTCTTC. This codes for CASSQESLAPEQFF.